This entry features one T cell receptor (beta chain) sequence. There are 13 residues in the CDR3. Trimming removed 4 bases at V and 7 bases at J, with 14 bases between. The germline V gene has CDR1 SQVTM and CDR2 ANQGSEA. Clones were sequenced by immunoSEQ multiplex PCR, and TCRdb holds only the in-frame ones, with some missing. The top ten hold about 2.6% of the sample, which has roughly 120,000 clones, 93% seen once. This sample is part of a study of control samples from healthy donors and cancer patients. This chain uses TRBV29-1 with TRBJ2-1; D may be TRBD2 (5 bases). This TCR was sampled from a man aged 25 to 45 in good health. The sample taken for sequencing was blood. The CDR3 nucleotides are TGCAGCGTTGTGAGGGTCCCAATTAATGAGCAGTTCTTC. Its translation: CSVVRVPINEQFF.